Shown below are 8 T cell receptor beta chains from a single sample sequenced in a study of radiotherapy plus CTLA-4 blockade in lung cancer. The method was immunoSEQ multiplex PCR; TCRdb's version includes in-frame clones alone and lacks a portion of them. The table records 53,000 or so clones, about 86% of them present only once. Sample: peripheral blood, taken from a patient treated with radiotherapy plus ipilimumab. The receptors stem from a human donor with non-small cell lung cancer that progressed on radiotherapy plus ipilimumab. Some clones in this sample may be carry-over from other donors' samples.

This chain's CDR3 is CALDGGPGTDTQYF. CDR3 nucleotide sequence: TGTGCCTTGGACGGGGGGCCGGGCACAGATACGCAGTATTTT. The chain carries TRBV30 and TRBJ2-3, with D maybe TRBD2 (7 bases). CDR1 GTSNPN and CDR2 SVGIG come from the germline V gene (reference sequence). Trimming took off 7 bases at V and 1 base at J, with 15 bases between the two ends. This CDR3 comprises 14 residues.

This clone appeared once. The chain links TRBV7-9 to TRBJ2-2, with 10 bases lining up with TRBD2. Germline CDR1 and CDR2: SEHNR and FQNEAQ (reference sequence). The J segment lost 7 bases and the V segment lost 3 bases, leaving 8 bases of the junction unmatched. The CDR3 has 16 amino acids. CDR3 bases: TGTGCCAGCAGCTTTGGGATAGCGGGAGGTGTCGGGGAGCTGTTTTTT. Amino acid sequence: CASSFGIAGGVGELFF.

This sequence joins TRBV5-5 and TRBJ2-1, with D perhaps matching TRBD1 (5 bases). With 0 bases removed from V and 7 bases from J, the gap between germline ends came to 8 bases. This CDR3 has 13 amino acids. Germline-derived CDR1 and CDR2 are SGHKS and YYEKEE (reference sequence). CDR3 DNA sequence: TGTGCCAGCAGCTTGGGACAGCTTAATGAGCAGTTCTTC. Translated: CASSLGQLNEQFF.

This clone was picked up one time. In DNA, the CDR3 is TGTGCCAGTCGAGCGGGGGGGCTATACAATGAGCAGTTCTTC. Residues: CASRAGGLYNEQFF. J is TRBJ2-1 and V is TRBV19; 10 bases are a match to TRBD2. Germline CDR1 reads LNHDA; CDR2 reads SQIVND (reference sequence). The CDR3 totals 14 residues. The ends lost 8 bases at V and 4 bases at J; junction bases unmatched: 5.

On this clone itself: The sample has other DNA sequences that encode this CDR3 too. The chain couples TRBV10-3 to TRBJ1-1, with a weak D call TRBD1 (6 bases). V was cut by 6 bases and J by 0 bases, with 8 bases left in between. This CDR3 contains 13 residues. Germline CDR1 is ENHRY and CDR2 is SYGVKD. CDR3 in amino acids: CAIRQGLNTEAFF. CDR3 nucleotides: TGTGCCATCAGACAGGGTTTGAACACTGAAGCTTTCTTT.

The chain has TRBV6-6 and TRBJ2-5, with D possibly matching TRBD1 (6 bases). The CDR3 sequence is 14 residues long. In germline, CDR1 is MNHNY, CDR2 SVGAGI (reference sequence). The V end was cut by 5 bases, the J end by 2 bases, with 12 bases between. In DNA, the CDR3 is TGTGCCAGCAGTCGTCGACAGGCTCAAGAGACCCAGTACTTC. It specifies CASSRRQAQETQYF.

The rearrangement uses TRBV30 and TRBJ2-3, with 10 nucleotides matching TRBD2. V was clipped by 5 bases and J by 4 bases; unmatched bases: 12. The CDR3 totals 16 residues. Germline V gene sequence: CDR1 GTSNPN, CDR2 SVGIG (reference sequence). The CDR3 is CAWGLPSGSLADTQYF. CDR3 nucleotides: TGTGCCTGGGGCCTGCCTAGCGGGAGTCTAGCAGATACGCAGTATTTT.

This sequence joins TRBV7-2 and TRBJ2-7; 7 positions agree with TRBD1. The CDR3 loop spans 15 amino acids. Germline values: CDR1 SGHTA, CDR2 FQGNSA. V dropped 5 bases and J dropped 3; count of bases not matched to a gene: 10. CDR3 residues: CASSTRDYRGYEQYF. CDR3 in DNA: TGTGCCAGCAGCACGAGGGATTACAGGGGCTACGAGCAGTACTTC.